A single sample is the source of the 17 T cell receptor beta chains below, sequenced in a study of T cell repertoires and HLA-DP antigens. Measured with immunoSEQ multiplex PCR; TCRdb has only the in-frame clones, and not every one. The sample includes over 100,000 clones, nearly 95% of them seen just once. The antigens of these receptors remain unknown. Input material: CD4+ T cells from PBMCs. The receptors shown here come from a woman aged 18-35 years in good health and CMV-seronegative.

This rearrangement joins TRBV6-1 to TRBJ2-6; TRBD1 matches at 7 bases. V trimming: 4 bases; J trimming: 0 bases; junction bases outside the gene matches: 6. The germline V gene encodes CDR1 MNHNS and CDR2 SASEGT. The CDR3 extends over 17 amino acids. CDR3 amino acids: CASSGTGLISGANVLTF. The DNA for the CDR3 is TGTGCCAGCAGTGGGACAGGCTTGATCTCTGGGGCCAACGTCCTGACTTTC.

The V gene is TRBV5-4, the J gene TRBJ1-1; tentative D call: TRBD1 (6 bases). The CDR3 runs 14 residues. CDR1 and CDR2 (germline): SGHNT, YYREEE (reference sequence). Trimming took off 4 bases at V and 0 bases at J, with 10 bases between the two ends. The CDR3 sequence is CASSPDSLNTEAFF. The CDR3 DNA reads as TGTGCCAGCAGCCCGGACAGTTTGAACACTGAAGCTTTCTTT.

CDR3 amino acids: CASSPLAGGHYNEQFF. CDR3 sequence (DNA): TGTGCCAGCAGCCCCCTTGCCGGGGGGCACTACAATGAGCAGTTCTTC. The chain joins TRBV5-8 to TRBJ2-1; tentatively, D is TRBD2 (7 bases). The V end lost 4 bases, the J end lost 3 bases, and 17 bases lay between the germline ends. The CDR3 runs to 16 residues. The germline gives CDR1 SGHTS, CDR2 YDEGEE.

The J gene is TRBJ1-5, the V gene TRBV11-2; 9 positions match TRBD1. This CDR3 comprises 14 residues. Losses at the gene ends were 5 bases for V and 3 bases for J; bases not matched to a gene: 2. CDR1 and CDR2 from the germline V gene are SGHAT and FQNNGV. This CDR3 reads CASSRTGANQPQHF. DNA of the CDR3: TGTGCCAGCAGCAGGACAGGGGCCAATCAGCCCCAGCATTTT.

The CDR3 region is CASTDRDRDTQYF. The CDR3 DNA sequence: TGTGCCAGTACGGACAGGGATAGAGATACGCAGTATTTT. The gene calls are TRBV19 and TRBJ2-3, with TRBD1 matching 8 bases. J was trimmed by 5 bases and V by 7 bases; bases with no gene match: 5. Germline V CDR1 and CDR2: LNHDA, SQIVND (reference sequence). The CDR3 is made up of 13 amino acids.

The chain recombines TRBV18 with TRBJ2-3; 10 positions match TRBD2. This CDR3 is 17 amino acids long. CDR1 KGHSH and CDR2 LQKENI come from the germline V gene. V was clipped by 6 bases and J by 5 bases; unmatched bases: 14. The DNA of the CDR3 is TGTGCCAGCTCCCCCCTCCCTCTAGCGGGAGTTAAAGATACGCAGTATTTT. This encodes CASSPLPLAGVKDTQYF.

The V call is TRBV5-1, the J call TRBJ1-3; D may be TRBD1 (5 bases). The germline V and J ends were trimmed by 4 bases and 0 bases, with 14 bases remaining between them. There are 16 residues in the CDR3. Germline CDR1 and CDR2: SGHRS and YFSETQ. The CDR3 sequence: CASSLTTASSGNTIYF. For the CDR3, the DNA is TGCGCCAGCAGCCTAACGACAGCCAGCTCTGGAAACACCATATATTTT. Full variable domain (missing parts from reference TRBV5-1 and TRBJ1-3): KAGVTQTPRYLIKTRGQQVTLSCSPISGHRSVSWYQQTPGQGLQFLFEYFSETQRNKGNFPGRFSGRQFSNSRSEMNVSTLELGDSALYLCASSLTTASSGNTIYFGEGSWLTVV.

J is TRBJ1-5 and V is TRBV19; 8 bases fit TRBD1. J gave up 0 bases and V 10 bases, and 14 bases lay outside the gene matches. In germline, CDR1 is LNHDA, CDR2 SQIVND (reference sequence). The CDR3 totals 17 residues. This CDR3 reads CATLDRVGRFSNQPQHF. In DNA form, the CDR3 reads TGTGCCACCCTGGACAGGGTCGGAAGGTTTAGCAATCAGCCCCAGCATTTT.

The V gene is TRBV7-3, the J gene TRBJ2-5; 9 bases match TRBD1. In germline, CDR1 is SGHTA, CDR2 FQGTGA. This CDR3 region has 16 residues. V was pared by 6 bases and J by 7 bases, with 15 bases of the junction left unmatched. The CDR3 loop reads CASRPTGGVGDVTQYF. The CDR3 nucleotides read TGTGCCAGCAGACCTACAGGGGGCGTGGGGGATGTGACCCAGTACTTC.

J is TRBJ1-1 and V is TRBV11-2; TRBD1 might be the D (6 bases). The CDR3 has 15 amino acids. The V gene lost 5 bases and the J gene lost 5 bases, with 18 bases spanning the gap. Germline V gene data show CDR1 as SGHAT and CDR2 as FQNNGV. Written as DNA, the CDR3 is TGTGCCAGCAGCCCCTCGGGCAGGGGAGTTACTGAAGCTTTCTTT. It codes for CASSPSGRGVTEAFF.

The J gene is TRBJ2-2, the V gene TRBV5-1; D gene uncertain. CDR1 and CDR2 from the germline V gene are SGHRS and YFSETQ. This CDR3 comprises 14 residues. V lost 1 base to trimming and J lost 1 base, with 5 bases between them. The CDR3 DNA reads as TGCGCCAGCAGCTTGACGGTGAACACCGGGGAGCTGTTTTTT. This gives the protein CASSLTVNTGELFF.

The chain couples TRBV11-1 to TRBJ2-3; D possibly corresponds to TRBD2 (6 bases). V was cut by 5 bases and J by 6 bases, with 15 bases left in between. CDR1 and CDR2 (germline): SGHAT, FQDESV (reference sequence). This CDR3 is 14 amino acids long. The CDR3 here is CASSRGLSLDTQYF. The CDR3 DNA reads TGTGCCAGCAGCCGGGGACTTTCCCTGGATACGCAGTATTTT. Complete variable domain (other parts from reference TRBV11-1 and TRBJ2-3): EAEVAQSPRYKITEKSQAVAFWCDPISGHATLYWYRQILGQGPELLVQFQDESVVDDSQLPKDRFSAERLKGVDSTLKIQPAELGDSAMYLCASSRGLSLDTQYFGPGTRLTVL.

The chain joins TRBV5-6 to TRBJ1-1; D ambiguous. Germline-derived CDR1 and CDR2 are SGHDT and YYEEEE. Trimming removed 1 base at V and 10 bases at J, with 11 bases between. The CDR3 runs 12 residues. CDR3 nucleotides: TGTGCCAGCAGCTTGTGGGTTGGCGGAGCTTTCTTT. Amino acids: CASSLWVGGAFF.

The chain recombines TRBV18 with TRBJ2-7; D might be TRBD1 or TRBD2, each matching 5 bases. Trimming took off 6 bases at V and 5 bases at J, with 17 bases between the two ends. The germline CDR1 and CDR2 sequences are KGHSH and LQKENI. This CDR3 is 14 amino acids long. In DNA, the CDR3 is TGTGCCAGCTCCGTGGGACGGGAATTTAACGAGCAGTACTTC. As protein: CASSVGREFNEQYF.

V is TRBV14 and J is TRBJ2-1; 8 nucleotides match TRBD2. V lost 2 bases to trimming and J lost 3 bases; unmatched junction nucleotides: 3. The CDR3 has 15 residues. The germline CDR1 and CDR2 sequences are SGHDN and FVKESK. Written as DNA, the CDR3 is TGTGCCAGCAGCCAAACTAGCGGAAGCTACAATGAGCAGTTCTTC. Amino acids: CASSQTSGSYNEQFF.

This clone showed up just once. The V call is TRBV5-6, the J call TRBJ1-1, with D uncertain. Trimming took off 3 bases at V and 0 bases at J, with 9 bases between the two ends. The CDR3 covers 14 residues. CDR1 is SGHDT and CDR2 is YYEEEE in the germline V gene. The CDR3 reads CASSSRFMNTEAFF. As DNA, the CDR3 is TGTGCCAGCAGCTCTCGTTTCATGAACACTGAAGCTTTCTTT.

The V and J genes are TRBV19 and TRBJ1-1; D gene unclear. V was clipped by 6 bases and J by 3 bases, with 8 bases between them. This CDR3 contains 12 residues. Germline values: CDR1 LNHDA, CDR2 SQIVND (reference sequence). This CDR3 is CASSPADTEAFF. DNA for the CDR3: TGTGCCAGTAGCCCCGCGGACACTGAAGCTTTCTTT.